This T cell receptor beta chain was profiled in a study of T cell repertoires in cytomegalovirus infection (dated by TCRdb to between 2017 and 2020). Turning to the overall study: Alongside well-studied HLA-B-restricted epitopes, the peptide stimulations were aimed at recently identified HLA-C-restricted CMV epitopes, whose presentation resists viral immunomodulation. Donor HLA type was relevant to the analysis, because carriage of CMV infection together with the matching HLA type was indicated by public TCR beta signatures.

The sample's treatment or condition label is to be understood as: in vitro stimulation with specific CMV peptide epitopes to enrich CMV-specific T cells. Instrument on record: Illumina HiSeq 1500. TCRdb's own reprocessing of the public reads used fastp at Q25 and MiXCR and kept productive beta chains. Rows are combined by CDR3 protein, so each entry shows the most common genes and DNA. The sample yields approximately 730,000 distinct CDR3 sequences; around a third were counted once. Of the sample, 18% is held by the ten largest clones. Overall results and qualifications from the work: The ex vivo response was dominated by HLA-C-restricted CMV-specific TCR beta clonotypes, and the single most frequent clonotype in two of eight donors was supplied by these HLA-C-restricted clonotypes. In both this cohort and an independent cohort of several hundred donors, the cumulative frequency of public TCR beta family members distinguished carriers of CMV infection plus the relevant HLA type.

From V the trimming removes 6 bases and from J it removes 5 bases, while the gene matches leave 7 bases of the junction unaccounted for. The CDR3 numbers 15 residues from cysteine through phenylalanine. CDR3 DNA only is kept here, 45 bases in frame from base 1. CDR1 and CDR2, per the germline V gene, are SGHVS and FNYEAQ. This clonotype was detected only a few times. The antigen it recognizes is unknown. No base qualities exist here, and no much larger clone lies one base off it. The sequence derives from a human donor in good health (CMV status not recorded). Some clones in this sample may be carry-over from other donors' samples. The material was cultured PBMCs, obtained from culture after CMV antigen stimulation. The chain couples TRBV7-6 to TRBJ1-4; 9 middle bases align to TRBD1. This receptor has the CDR3 CASRDTGTGNEKLFF. The DNA sequence is TGTGCCAGCAGAGATACCGGGACAGGGAATGAAAAACTGTTTTTT.